One sample yielded the 29 T cell receptor beta chains listed below, sequenced in a study of blood T cell repertoires in COVID-19 (dated by TCRdb to the early 2020s). Library construction relied on the immunoSEQ multiplex PCR assay. Not all clones reach the TCRdb copy of this immuneACCESS table, which keeps in-frame sequences only. Checked studies attribute under half of the gap to unresolved V genes and leave the rest unexplained. This sample comprises some 320,000 clones, 75% to 90% of them detected only once. The ten largest clones add up to under 2% of the sample. Sequencing was performed on PBMCs or T cells enriched from blood (not recorded which). The receptors come from a woman younger than 45 who had been exposed to COVID-19.

The chain employs TRBV30 and TRBJ1-1; tentatively, D is TRBD1 (5 bases). CDR3 length: 13 amino acids. Per germline, CDR1 GTSNPN and CDR2 SVGIG (reference sequence). V lost 4 bases and J lost 2, with 11 bases in between. The CDR3 bases are TGTGCCTGGACCGACAGTCAAAACACTGAAGCTTTCTTT. This encodes CAWTDSQNTEAFF.

The V gene is TRBV5-1, the J gene TRBJ1-1; D gene uncertain. V lost 7 bases, J lost 8 bases, and 12 bases lay in between. Germline V lookup: CDR1 SGHRS, CDR2 YFSETQ. The CDR3 totals 11 residues. The CDR3 coding sequence is TGCGCCAGCCGCTGGGCGGGGGAAGCTTTCTTT. Amino acids: CASRWAGEAFF. Combining the CDR3 with reference TRBV5-1 and TRBJ1-1 gives the whole variable domain KAGVTQTPRYLIKTRGQQVTLSCSPISGHRSVSWYQQTPGQGLQFLFEYFSETQRNKGNFPGRFSGRQFSNSRSEMNVSTLELGDSALYLCASRWAGEAFFGQGTRLTVV.

The CDR3 reads CASSTRRGADKYNEQFF. CDR3 DNA: TGTGCCAGTAGTACGCGGCGGGGGGCGGACAAATACAATGAGCAGTTCTTC. The chain joins TRBV19 to TRBJ2-1; 8 nucleotides agree with TRBD2. V shed 4 bases, J shed 4 bases, and the junction held 12 bases outside the gene matches. Germline V gene lookup returns CDR1 LNHDA and CDR2 SQIVND (reference sequence). The CDR3 totals 17 residues.

The chain carries TRBV29-1 and TRBJ1-4; D is uncertain. The CDR3 extends over 11 amino acids. In germline, CDR1 is SQVTM, CDR2 ANQGSEA. V was pared by 6 bases and J by 8 bases, with 10 bases between. The CDR3 DNA follows: TGCAGCGTCTCGGAGTTGGAAAAACTGTTTTTT. Translation gives CSVSELEKLFF.

The J gene is TRBJ1-4, the V gene TRBV5-1, with 8 bases lining up with TRBD1. The CDR3 runs 15 residues. V lost 2 bases to trimming and J lost 8 bases; unmatched junction nucleotides: 8. Germline loops: CDR1 SGHRS, CDR2 YFSETQ. The CDR3 bases are TGCGCCAGCAGCTTCGGGCGACAGGGGCACGAAAAACTGTTTTTT. It yields the protein CASSFGRQGHEKLFF. The variable domain in full, with the rest retrieved from reference TRBV5-1 and TRBJ1-4, is KAGVTQTPRYLIKTRGQQVTLSCSPISGHRSVSWYQQTPGQGLQFLFEYFSETQRNKGNFPGRFSGRQFSNSRSEMNVSTLELGDSALYLCASSFGRQGHEKLFFGSGTQLSVL.

J is TRBJ1-2 and V is TRBV10-3, with 9 positions matching TRBD1. CDR3 length: 16 residues. V shed 3 bases, J shed 6 bases, and the junction held 11 bases outside the gene matches. Germline assignment: CDR1 ENHRY and CDR2 SYGVKD. The CDR3 nucleotides are TGTGCCATCAGTGACCCCCTCTCCGGGACAGGGAATGGCTACACCTTC. Translated, it gives CAISDPLSGTGNGYTF.

The CDR3 here is CASSSGQGGTEAFF. Written as DNA, the CDR3 is TGTGCCAGCAGTTCAGGACAGGGGGGCACTGAAGCTTTCTTT. The chain carries TRBV6-5 and TRBJ1-1, with TRBD1 matching 10 bases. CDR3 length: 14 amino acids. Germline assignment: CDR1 MNHEY and CDR2 SVGAGI. The trim removed 4 bases at V and 4 bases at J, leaving 3 bases unmatched.

This chain links TRBV9 with TRBJ2-2; D is undetermined. The germline CDR1 and CDR2 sequences are SGDLS and YYNGEE. Trimming left V 3 bases short and J 2 bases short, with 14 bases between. The CDR3 extends over 16 amino acids. CDR3 in amino acids: CASSDGGRHNTGELFF. As DNA, the CDR3 is TGTGCCAGCAGCGACGGTGGCAGGCATAACACCGGGGAGCTGTTTTTT. The full variable domain, rest sourced from reference TRBV9 and TRBJ2-2, is DSGVTQTPKHLITATGQRVTLRCSPRSGDLSVYWYQQSLDQGLQFLIQYYNGEERAKGNILERFSAQQFPDLHSELNLSSLELGDSALYFCASSDGGRHNTGELFFGEGSRLTVL.

This sequence joins TRBV28 and TRBJ1-3, with no clear D. The CDR3 covers 16 residues. V was clipped by 6 bases and J by 4 bases, with 19 bases between them. The V gene's germline CDR1 is MDHEN and CDR2 SYDVKM. As DNA, the CDR3 is TGTGCCAGCAGAACGCAAACACGGGTAGCCGGAAACACCATATATTTT. Protein: CASRTQTRVAGNTIYF.

Remarks on this clone: The sample carries other DNA sequences with the same CDR3. The CDR3 protein is CASSLPAGRHTEAFF. CDR3 in DNA: TGTGCCAGCAGCCTTCCAGCGGGGCGCCACACTGAAGCTTTCTTT. The chain recombines TRBV3-1 (or the pseudogene TRBV3-2) with TRBJ1-1, with D perhaps TRBD1 (5 bases). The CDR3 covers 15 residues. Germline assignment: CDR1 LGHDT and CDR2 YNNKEL (reference sequence). V dropped 4 bases and J dropped 3 bases, with 15 bases sitting between them.

A single count supports this clone. The rearrangement joins TRBV5-1 to TRBJ1-1, with 7 bases aligning to TRBD1. Germline V gives CDR1 SGHRS, CDR2 YFSETQ. The CDR3 has 17 residues. With 2 bases clipped from V and 1 base from J, the junction kept 11 bases outside the gene matches. CDR3 amino acids: CASSLRQGSPENTEAFF. The CDR3 bases are TGCGCCAGCAGCTTACGACAGGGAAGTCCCGAGAACACTGAAGCTTTCTTT.

V is TRBV5-1 and J is TRBJ1-5; D is uncertain. Germline CDR1 reads SGHRS; CDR2 reads YFSETQ. The CDR3 is 14 residues long. Trimming pared 0 bases from V and 2 bases from J, leaving 6 bases between. CDR3 in DNA: TGCGCCAGCAGCTTGGTCGGGGGCAATCAGCCCCAGCATTTT. It yields the protein CASSLVGGNQPQHF.

This clone was detected only once. This chain joins TRBV10-3 and TRBJ1-5; D unclear. The CDR3 is 15 amino acids. CDR1 and CDR2 (germline): ENHRY, SYGVKD. Trimming cost V 0 bases and J 0 bases, with 6 bases left between them. Here the CDR3 DNA reads TGTGCCATCAGTGAGTCCGGGATTAGCAATCAGCCCCAGCATTTT. Translated, it gives CAISESGISNQPQHF.

J is TRBJ2-3 and V is TRBV4-1, with 14 bases aligning to TRBD2. This CDR3 comprises 17 residues. The germline V gene has CDR1 MGHRA and CDR2 YSYEKL. The V and J ends lost 4 bases and 5 bases, in that order; junction bases with no gene match: 8. In DNA form, the CDR3 reads TGCGCCAGCAGCCTCGCCGGGACTAGCGGGGGAATAGATACGCAGTATTTT. It specifies CASSLAGTSGGIDTQYF.

This chain connects TRBV19 to TRBJ1-1; D possibly corresponds to TRBD1 (6 bases). The V end lost 4 bases, the J end lost 1 base, and 13 bases lay between the germline ends. Germline CDR1 and CDR2: LNHDA and SQIVND (reference sequence). This CDR3 is built from 15 residues. The CDR3 loop is CASSTGRTENTEAFF. In nucleotides, the CDR3 is TGTGCCAGTAGTACCGGGCGGACAGAGAACACTGAAGCTTTCTTT.

The chain joins TRBV12-5 to TRBJ2-1; TRBD1 agrees at 12 bases. CDR1 is LGHNT, CDR2 FRNRAP, per germline. The CDR3 runs to 20 residues. The ends lost 0 bases at V and 3 bases at J; junction bases unmatched: 12. The CDR3 loop is CASGLVQGTGGPTRYNEQFF. CDR3 bases: TGTGCTAGTGGTTTGGTACAAGGGACAGGGGGCCCAACGCGCTACAATGAGCAGTTCTTC.

The chain couples TRBV19 to TRBJ2-3; 10 nucleotides line up with TRBD1. Germline V gene data show CDR1 as LNHDA and CDR2 as SQIVND (reference sequence). The CDR3 has 16 amino acids. With 5 bases clipped from V and 6 bases from J, the junction kept 11 bases outside the gene matches. CDR3 sequence (DNA): TGTGCCAGTAGTCCCGGAGCGACAGGGGGCATGGATACGCAGTATTTT. This sequence encodes CASSPGATGGMDTQYF.

V is TRBV18 and J is TRBJ2-1, with 7 bases that match TRBD1. The CDR3 length is 16 residues. Germline trimming cut 3 bases from V and 2 bases from J; bases unmatched to any gene: 7. Looked up from germline, CDR1 is KGHSH and CDR2 is LQKENI. The CDR3, as DNA: TGTGCCAGCTCACCGACCAGACAGGGCCCCTACAATGAGCAGTTCTTC. Protein sequence: CASSPTRQGPYNEQFF.

The V call is TRBV19, the J call TRBJ1-5; 9 bases agree with TRBD1. This CDR3 is built from 16 residues. Germline values: CDR1 LNHDA, CDR2 SQIVND (reference sequence). V lost 4 bases to trimming and J lost 6 bases; unmatched junction nucleotides: 10. The CDR3, as DNA: TGTGCCAGTAGTACCCCAACCGGGACAGGGAGTCAGCCCCAGCATTTT. This codes for CASSTPTGTGSQPQHF.

The gene calls are TRBV7-6 and TRBJ2-7; the match to TRBD1 covers 9 bases. Germline assignment: CDR1 SGHVS and CDR2 FNYEAQ. J was trimmed by 3 bases and V by 2 bases; bases with no gene match: 11. The CDR3 has 17 amino acids. The CDR3: CASSLWSEGQGNYEQYF. The DNA of the CDR3 is TGTGCCAGCAGCTTATGGTCTGAGGGACAGGGAAACTACGAGCAGTACTTC.

This chain connects TRBV7-9 to TRBJ2-1; 9 bases are shared with TRBD2. The V gene's germline CDR1 is SEHNR and CDR2 FQNEAQ (reference sequence). The CDR3 has 17 residues. V dropped 0 bases and J dropped 8; count of bases not matched to a gene: 11. The CDR3 is CASSLASSGALGDEQFF. The CDR3 DNA reads TGTGCCAGCAGCTTAGCTTCTAGCGGGGCCCTGGGGGATGAGCAGTTCTTC.

The chain uses TRBV30 and TRBJ2-3; 7 bases match TRBD2. The germline V gene has CDR1 GTSNPN and CDR2 SVGIG (reference sequence). This CDR3 is 12 amino acids long. The V and J ends lost 5 bases and 4 bases, in that order; junction bases with no gene match: 3. CDR3 sequence reads: CAWGRASDTQYF. The CDR3 bases are TGTGCCTGGGGGAGGGCCTCAGATACGCAGTATTTT.

The J gene is TRBJ2-4, the V gene TRBV5-6; D may be TRBD1 (5 bases). This CDR3 region has 16 residues. Germline CDR1 and CDR2: SGHDT and YYEEEE. V gave up 1 base and J gave up 0 bases, with 11 bases separating them. The chain's CDR3 is CASSLYRGSAKNIQYF. CDR3 in DNA: TGTGCCAGCAGCTTGTATAGGGGATCAGCCAAAAACATTCAGTACTTC.

The chain recombines TRBV28 with TRBJ1-6, with a weak D call TRBD1 (5 bases). CDR1 MDHEN and CDR2 SYDVKM come from the germline V gene. The CDR3 spans 15 residues. Trimming left V 7 bases short and J 7 bases short, with 17 bases between. The CDR3 nucleotides are TGTGCCAGCACCGTGACGCCCGGGGGGAATTCACCCCTCCACTTT. This translates into CASTVTPGGNSPLHF.

This chain links TRBV27 with TRBJ2-5; TRBD2 agrees at 7 bases. Trimming cost V 4 bases and J 4 bases; bases outside gene matches: 6. Looked up from germline, CDR1 is MNHEY and CDR2 is SMNVEV (reference sequence). The CDR3 is 14 residues long. This CDR3 reads CASSSLGGGETQYF. The CDR3, as DNA: TGTGCCAGCAGTTCCCTCGGCGGGGGAGAGACCCAGTACTTC.

The J gene is TRBJ2-2, the V gene TRBV28, with a tentative D call TRBD1 (5 bases). CDR3 length equals 14 residues. Looked up from germline, CDR1 is MDHEN and CDR2 is SYDVKM. V was clipped by 6 bases and J by 3 bases, with 11 bases between them. The CDR3 sequence is CASSKTVYTGELFF. The CDR3 bases are TGTGCCAGCAGCAAGACAGTTTACACCGGGGAGCTGTTTTTT.

V and J are TRBV30 and TRBJ1-2; TRBD1 agrees at 10 bases. The CDR3 spans 14 residues. Germline trimming cut 2 bases from V and 4 bases from J; bases unmatched to any gene: 4. CDR1 is GTSNPN, CDR2 SVGIG, per germline (reference sequence). The CDR3 bases are TGTGCCTGGAGTAGGGGACAGGGGAGCTATGGCTACACCTTC. Translated: CAWSRGQGSYGYTF. Filled out from reference TRBV30 and TRBJ1-2, the complete variable domain reads SQTIHQWPATLVQPVGSPLSLECTVEGTSNPNLYWYRQAAGRGLQLLFYSVGIGQISSEVPQNLSASRPQDRQFILSSKKLLLSDSGFYLCAWSRGQGSYGYTFGSGTRLTVV.

The chain couples TRBV27 to TRBJ2-1, with 10 nucleotides matching TRBD1. The V gene's germline CDR1 is MNHEY and CDR2 SMNVEV (reference sequence). V was pared by 7 bases and J by 7 bases, with 10 bases of the junction left unmatched. The CDR3 runs 15 residues. CDR3 nucleotides: TGTGCCAGCACCAGAGACAGGGGGCGAGTAAATGAGCAGTTCTTC. Translation gives CASTRDRGRVNEQFF.

The chain uses TRBV5-1 and TRBJ1-3; no definite D call. This CDR3 region has 15 residues. The V gene's germline CDR1 is SGHRS and CDR2 YFSETQ. The V end was cut by 4 bases, the J end by 3 bases, with 14 bases between. The CDR3 loop is CASSGAFGYGNTIYF. As DNA, the CDR3 is TGCGCCAGCAGCGGAGCCTTTGGTTATGGAAACACCATATATTTT.